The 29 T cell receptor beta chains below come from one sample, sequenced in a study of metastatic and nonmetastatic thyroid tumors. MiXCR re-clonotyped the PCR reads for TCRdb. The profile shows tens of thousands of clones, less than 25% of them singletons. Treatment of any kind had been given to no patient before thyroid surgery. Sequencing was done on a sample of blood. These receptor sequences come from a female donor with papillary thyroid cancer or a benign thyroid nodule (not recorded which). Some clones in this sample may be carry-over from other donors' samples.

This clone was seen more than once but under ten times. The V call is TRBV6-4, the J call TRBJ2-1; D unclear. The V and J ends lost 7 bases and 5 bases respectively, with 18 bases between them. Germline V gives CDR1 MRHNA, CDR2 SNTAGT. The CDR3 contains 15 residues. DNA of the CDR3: TGTGCCAGCATCCCGACCCTCACCCGGCACAATGAGCAGTTCTTC. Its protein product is CASIPTLTRHNEQFF.

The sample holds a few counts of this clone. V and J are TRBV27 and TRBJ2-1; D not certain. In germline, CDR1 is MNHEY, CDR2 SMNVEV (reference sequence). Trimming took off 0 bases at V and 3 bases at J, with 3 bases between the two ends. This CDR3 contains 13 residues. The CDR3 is CASSLSIYNEQFF. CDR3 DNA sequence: TGTGCCAGCAGTTTATCGATCTACAATGAGCAGTTCTTC.

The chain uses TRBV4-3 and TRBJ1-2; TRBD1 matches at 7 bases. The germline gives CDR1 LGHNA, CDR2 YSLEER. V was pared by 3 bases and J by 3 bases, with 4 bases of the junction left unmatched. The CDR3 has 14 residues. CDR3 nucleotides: TGCGCCAGCAGCCATCGGGGGACAGACTATGGCTACACCTTC. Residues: CASSHRGTDYGYTF.

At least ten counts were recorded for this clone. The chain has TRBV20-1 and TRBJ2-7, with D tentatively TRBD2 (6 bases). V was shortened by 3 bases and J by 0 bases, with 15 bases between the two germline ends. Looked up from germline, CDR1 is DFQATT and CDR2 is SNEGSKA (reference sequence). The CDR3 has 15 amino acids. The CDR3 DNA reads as TGCAGTGCTAGTCGGGGGAGCTTCGGCTCCTACGAGCAGTACTTC. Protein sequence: CSASRGSFGSYEQYF.

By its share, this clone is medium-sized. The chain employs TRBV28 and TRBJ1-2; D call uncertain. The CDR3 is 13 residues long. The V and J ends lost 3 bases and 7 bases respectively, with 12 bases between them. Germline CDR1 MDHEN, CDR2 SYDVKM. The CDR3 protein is CASSFLAGIGYTF. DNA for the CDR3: TGTGCCAGCAGTTTCCTAGCGGGAATTGGCTACACCTTC.

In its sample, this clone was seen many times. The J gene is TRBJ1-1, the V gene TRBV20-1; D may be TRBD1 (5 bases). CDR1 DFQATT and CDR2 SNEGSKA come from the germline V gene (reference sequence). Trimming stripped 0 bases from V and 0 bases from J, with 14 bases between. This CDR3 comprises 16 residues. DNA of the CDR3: TGCAGTGCTAGAGATTGGAGGGGAGGGATGAACACTGAAGCTTTCTTT. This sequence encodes CSARDWRGGMNTEAFF.

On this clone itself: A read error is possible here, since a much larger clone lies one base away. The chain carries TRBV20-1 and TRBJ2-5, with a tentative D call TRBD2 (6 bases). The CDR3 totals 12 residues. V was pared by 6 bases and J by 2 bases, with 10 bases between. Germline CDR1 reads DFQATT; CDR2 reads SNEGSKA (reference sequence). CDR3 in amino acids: CSARGYQETQYF. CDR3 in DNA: TGCAGTGCGCGGGGATATCAAGAGACCCAGTACTTC.

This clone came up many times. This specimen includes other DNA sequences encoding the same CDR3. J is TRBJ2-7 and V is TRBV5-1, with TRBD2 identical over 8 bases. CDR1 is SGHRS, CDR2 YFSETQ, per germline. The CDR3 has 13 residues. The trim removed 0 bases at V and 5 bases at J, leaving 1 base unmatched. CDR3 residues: CASSLGTSNEQYF. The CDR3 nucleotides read TGCGCCAGCAGCTTGGGGACTAGCAACGAGCAGTACTTC.

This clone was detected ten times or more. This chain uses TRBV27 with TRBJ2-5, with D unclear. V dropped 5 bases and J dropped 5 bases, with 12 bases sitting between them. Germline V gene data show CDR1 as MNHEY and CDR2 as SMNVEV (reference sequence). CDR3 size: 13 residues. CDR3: CASSDQGPETQYF. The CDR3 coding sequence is TGTGCCAGCAGTGACCAAGGTCCGGAGACCCAGTACTTC.

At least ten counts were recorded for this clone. The CDR3 sequence: CASSLSAYEQYF. DNA for the CDR3: TGTGCCAGCAGTTTGTCCGCCTACGAGCAGTACTTC. The chain uses TRBV28 and TRBJ2-7; no firm D call. V lost 3 bases to trimming and J lost 2 bases, with 5 bases between them. Per the germline V gene, CDR1 is MDHEN and CDR2 is SYDVKM. This CDR3 is built from 12 residues.

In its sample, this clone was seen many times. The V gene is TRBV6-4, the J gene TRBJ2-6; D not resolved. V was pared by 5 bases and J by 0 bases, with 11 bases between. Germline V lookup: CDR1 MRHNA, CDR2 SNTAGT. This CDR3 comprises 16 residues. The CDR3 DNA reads TGTGCCAGCAGTCCCTCTACAGACTCTGGGGCCAACGTCCTGACTTTC. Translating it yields CASSPSTDSGANVLTF.

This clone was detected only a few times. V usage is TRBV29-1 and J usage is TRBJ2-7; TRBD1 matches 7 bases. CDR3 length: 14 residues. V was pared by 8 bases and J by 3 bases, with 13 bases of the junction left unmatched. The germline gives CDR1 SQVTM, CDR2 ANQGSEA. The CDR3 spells CSSRTGTAYYEQYF. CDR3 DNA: TGCAGCTCACGGACAGGAACGGCCTACTACGAGCAGTACTTC.

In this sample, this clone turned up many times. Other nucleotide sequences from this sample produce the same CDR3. The chain's CDR3 is CASATGTLYTGELFF. For the CDR3, the DNA is TGTGCCAGCGCAACCGGGACACTGTACACCGGGGAGCTGTTTTTT. The chain carries TRBV19 and TRBJ2-2, with TRBD1 as a possible D gene (6 bases). Germline assignment: CDR1 LNHDA and CDR2 SQIVND (reference sequence). Trimming took 9 bases from V and 3 from J, leaving 17 bases between them. The CDR3 runs to 15 residues.

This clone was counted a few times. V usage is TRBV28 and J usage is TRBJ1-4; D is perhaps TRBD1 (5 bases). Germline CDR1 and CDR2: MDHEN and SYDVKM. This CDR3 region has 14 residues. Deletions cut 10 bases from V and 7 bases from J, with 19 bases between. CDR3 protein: CATSPPGPREKLFF. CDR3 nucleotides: TGTGCCACCTCCCCGCCGGGACCGCGTGAAAAACTGTTTTTT. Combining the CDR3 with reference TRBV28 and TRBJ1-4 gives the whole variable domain DVKVTQSSRYLVKRTGEKVFLECVQDMDHENMFWYRQDPGLGLRLIYFSYDVKMKEKGDIPEGYSVSREKKERFSLILESASTNQTSMYLCATSPPGPREKLFFGSGTQLSVL.

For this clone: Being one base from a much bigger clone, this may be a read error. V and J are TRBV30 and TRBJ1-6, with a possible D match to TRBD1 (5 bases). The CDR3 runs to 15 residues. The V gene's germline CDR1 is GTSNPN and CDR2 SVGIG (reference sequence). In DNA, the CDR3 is TGTGCCTGGGGTGTGAACAATTTCGGGGGAAGCACCCTCCACTTT. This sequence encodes CAWGVNNFGGSTLHF. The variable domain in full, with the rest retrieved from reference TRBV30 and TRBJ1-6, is SQTIHQWPATLVQPVGSPLSLECTVEGTSNPNLYWYRQAAGRGLQLLFYSVGIGQISSEVPQNLSASRPQDRQFILSSKKLLLSDSGFYLCAWGVNNFGGSTLHFGNGTRLTVT.

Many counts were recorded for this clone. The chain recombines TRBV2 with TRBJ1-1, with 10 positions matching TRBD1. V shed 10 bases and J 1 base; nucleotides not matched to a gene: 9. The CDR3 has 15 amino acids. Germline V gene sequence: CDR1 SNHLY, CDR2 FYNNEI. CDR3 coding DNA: TGTGCCAAAACCGGGACAGGGGTGGCGAACACTGAAGCTTTCTTT. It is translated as CAKTGTGVANTEAFF. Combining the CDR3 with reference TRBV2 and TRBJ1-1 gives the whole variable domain EPEVTQTPSHQVTQMGQEVILRCVPISNHLYFYWYRQILGQKVEFLVSFYNNEISEKSEIFDDQFSVERPDGSNFTLKIRSTKLEDSAMYFCAKTGTGVANTEAFFGQGTRLTVV.

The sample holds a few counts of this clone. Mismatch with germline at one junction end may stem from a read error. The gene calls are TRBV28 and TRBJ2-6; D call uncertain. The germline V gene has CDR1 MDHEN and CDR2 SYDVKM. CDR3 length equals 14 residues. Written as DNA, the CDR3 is TGTGCCAGCAACGAGATCTCTGGTGCCAACGTCCTGACTTTC. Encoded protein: CASNEISGANVLTF.

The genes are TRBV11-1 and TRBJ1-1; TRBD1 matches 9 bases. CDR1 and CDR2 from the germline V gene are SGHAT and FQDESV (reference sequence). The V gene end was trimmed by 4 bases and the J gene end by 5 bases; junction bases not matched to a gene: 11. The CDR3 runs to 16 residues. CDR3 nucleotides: TGTGCCAGCAGCTCCTCGGGGGGGACAGGGAAGACTGAAGCTTTCTTT. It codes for CASSSSGGTGKTEAFF.

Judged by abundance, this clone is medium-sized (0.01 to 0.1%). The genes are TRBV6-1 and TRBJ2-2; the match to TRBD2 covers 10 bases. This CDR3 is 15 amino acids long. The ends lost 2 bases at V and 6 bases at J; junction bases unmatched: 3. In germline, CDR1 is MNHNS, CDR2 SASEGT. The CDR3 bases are TGTGCCAGCAGTGAAACGGGACTAGCGTCCGGGGAGCTGTTTTTT. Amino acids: CASSETGLASGELFF.

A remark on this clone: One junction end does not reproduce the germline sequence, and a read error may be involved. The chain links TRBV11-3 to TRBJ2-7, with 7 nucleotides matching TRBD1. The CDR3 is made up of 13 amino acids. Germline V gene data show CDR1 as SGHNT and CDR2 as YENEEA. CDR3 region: CASSRGQFYDQYF. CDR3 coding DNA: TGTGCCAGCAGCCGGGGACAGTTCTACGATCAGTACTTC.

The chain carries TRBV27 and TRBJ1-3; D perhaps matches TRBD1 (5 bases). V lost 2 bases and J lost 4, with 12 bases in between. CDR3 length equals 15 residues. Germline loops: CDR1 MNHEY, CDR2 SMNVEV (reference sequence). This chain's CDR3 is CASSLPGLPGNTIYF. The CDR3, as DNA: TGTGCCAGCAGTTTACCGGGACTGCCGGGAAACACCATATATTTT.

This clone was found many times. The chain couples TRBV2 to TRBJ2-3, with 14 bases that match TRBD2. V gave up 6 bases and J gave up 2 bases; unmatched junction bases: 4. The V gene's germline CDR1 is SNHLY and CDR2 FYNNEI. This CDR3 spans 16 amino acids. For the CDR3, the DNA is TGTGCCAGCAGGAGGGGACTAGCGGGAGCCACAGATACGCAGTATTTT. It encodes CASRRGLAGATDTQYF.

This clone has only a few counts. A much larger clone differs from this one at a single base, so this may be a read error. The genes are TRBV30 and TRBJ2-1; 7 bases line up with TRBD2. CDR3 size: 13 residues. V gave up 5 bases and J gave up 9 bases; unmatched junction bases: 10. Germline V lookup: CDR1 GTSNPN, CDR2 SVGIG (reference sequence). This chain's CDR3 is CAWGGTIWSEQFF. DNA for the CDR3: TGTGCCTGGGGCGGGACTATCTGGTCTGAGCAGTTCTTC.

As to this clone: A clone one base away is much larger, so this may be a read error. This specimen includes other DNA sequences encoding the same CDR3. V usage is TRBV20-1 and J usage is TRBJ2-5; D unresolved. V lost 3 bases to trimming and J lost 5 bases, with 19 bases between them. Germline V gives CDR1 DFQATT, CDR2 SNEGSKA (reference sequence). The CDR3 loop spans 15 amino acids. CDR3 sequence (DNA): TGCAGTGCTAGCCCCTCCGGTGGGCGTGAGGAGACCCAGTACTTC. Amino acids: CSASPSGGREETQYF.

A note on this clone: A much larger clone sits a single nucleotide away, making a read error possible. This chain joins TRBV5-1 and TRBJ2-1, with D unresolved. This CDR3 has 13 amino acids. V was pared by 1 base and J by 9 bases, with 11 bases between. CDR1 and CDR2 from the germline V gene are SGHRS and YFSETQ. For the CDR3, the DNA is TGCGCCAGCAGCTTGTTTCTAGATGCTGAGCAGTTCTTC. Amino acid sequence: CASSLFLDAEQFF.

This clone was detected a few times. DNA of the CDR3: TGTGCCAGTAGTATGGGCACCTCCGCCGAGCAGTACTTC. This gives the protein CASSMGTSAEQYF. This chain links TRBV19 with TRBJ2-7; D is uncertain. The V end lost 3 bases, the J end lost 6 bases, and 12 bases lay between the germline ends. Germline lookup yields CDR1 LNHDA and CDR2 SQIVND (reference sequence). The CDR3 covers 13 residues.

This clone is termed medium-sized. In nucleotides, the CDR3 is TGTGCCAGCGAACCGGGACACGGCTACGAGCAGTACTTC. As protein: CASEPGHGYEQYF. The V and J genes are TRBV12-3 or TRBV12-4 and TRBJ2-7; D possibly corresponds to TRBD1 (6 bases). V was trimmed by 8 bases and J by 3 bases, leaving 14 bases between them. The CDR3 consists of 13 residues.

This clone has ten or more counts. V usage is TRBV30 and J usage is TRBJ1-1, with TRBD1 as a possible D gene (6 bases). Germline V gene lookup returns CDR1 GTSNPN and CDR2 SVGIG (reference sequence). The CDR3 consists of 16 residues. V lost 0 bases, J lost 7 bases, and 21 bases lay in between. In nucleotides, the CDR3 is TGTGCCTGGAGTGTGAGGAGTCCGGCAGGGGCTGGTGAAGCTTTCTTT. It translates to CAWSVRSPAGAGEAFF.

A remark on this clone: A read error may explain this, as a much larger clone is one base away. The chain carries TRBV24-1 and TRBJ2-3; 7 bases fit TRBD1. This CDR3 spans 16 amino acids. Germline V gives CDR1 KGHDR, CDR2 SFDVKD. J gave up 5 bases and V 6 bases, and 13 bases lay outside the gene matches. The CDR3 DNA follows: TGTGCCACCAGTTATCCTCAAGGGGGCCAGATAGATACGCAGTATTTT. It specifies CATSYPQGGQIDTQYF.